These 18 T cell receptor beta chains came from one sample sequenced in a study of T-cell reconstitution after alpha-beta-depleted transplantation in children. Library preparation (for TCRbeta) was performed with unique molecular identifiers. TCRdb re-called the PCR reads through MiXCR, storing one row per CDR3 protein. Of some 530,000 distinct CDR3 sequences listed, under 15% are singletons. The sample here was PBMCs from the stem cell graft donor, taken from the stem cell graft. These receptors were obtained from a human donor who donated a stem cell graft to a child with combined immunodeficiency.

This chain joins TRBV27 and TRBJ2-7, with a tentative D call TRBD2 (6 bases). The CDR3 spans 15 residues. The V and J ends lost 5 bases and 3 bases respectively, with 17 bases between them. Germline assignment: CDR1 MNHEY and CDR2 SMNVEV (reference sequence). As DNA, the CDR3 is TGTGCCAGCAGTAAGACTAGTGCAGGCGTCTACGAGCAGTACTTC. It specifies CASSKTSAGVYEQYF.

This clonotype was seen repeatedly, ten times or more. The genes are TRBV7-2 and TRBJ2-7; tentative D call: TRBD2 (5 bases). The CDR3 length is 12 residues. Germline loops: CDR1 SGHTA, CDR2 FQGNSA. Trimming left V 10 bases short and J 3 bases short, with 13 bases between. CDR3 sequence reads: CATGLDLYEQYF. The CDR3 DNA reads as TGTGCCACCGGACTGGATCTCTACGAGCAGTACTTC.

This chain uses TRBV12-3 or TRBV12-4 with TRBJ1-5, with TRBD1 identical over 7 bases. The CDR3 extends over 15 amino acids. Trimming took 3 bases from V and 7 from J; bases not matched to a gene: 9. The CDR3 sequence is CASSFDRQGTQPQHF. DNA of the CDR3: TGTGCCAGCAGTTTCGATAGACAGGGAACACAGCCCCAGCATTTT.

This clonotype showed up many times. The chain is built from TRBV6-5 and TRBJ1-1; the D is unclear. Germline V gives CDR1 MNHEY, CDR2 SVGAGI. V dropped 6 bases and J dropped 0 bases, with 20 bases sitting between them. The CDR3 consists of 17 residues. DNA of the CDR3: TGTGCCAGCAGCAAAGACCGACCCATACCTTTGAACACTGAAGCTTTCTTT. Protein sequence: CASSKDRPIPLNTEAFF.

Ten or more counts support this clonotype. The CDR3: CASKSLGTDTQYF. DNA for the CDR3: TGTGCCAGCAAGAGCTTGGGCACAGATACGCAGTATTTT. The rearrangement links TRBV27 to TRBJ2-3, with unresolved D. CDR3 length equals 13 residues. The ends were cut back, 7 bases at V and 1 base at J, with 9 bases in the middle. The germline CDR1 and CDR2 sequences are MNHEY and SMNVEV (reference sequence).

The V gene is TRBV2, the J gene TRBJ2-3; 10 bases agree with TRBD2. Germline trimming cut 9 bases from V and 0 bases from J; bases unmatched to any gene: 6. The V gene's germline CDR1 is SNHLY and CDR2 FYNNEI. The CDR3 has 15 residues. The CDR3 here is CARSTSGASTDTQYF. The CDR3 DNA reads TGTGCCAGATCTACTAGCGGGGCTAGCACAGATACGCAGTATTTT.

The chain carries TRBV4-2 and TRBJ2-3; 7 bases fit TRBD1. The ends lost 4 bases at V and 2 bases at J; junction bases unmatched: 12. CDR1 is LGHNA, CDR2 YNFKEQ, per germline. The CDR3 is 17 residues long. CDR3 sequence: CASSPKSGGTFTDTQYF. In DNA form, the CDR3 reads TGTGCCAGCAGCCCCAAGTCAGGGGGTACTTTCACAGATACGCAGTATTTT.

Regarding this clonotype: A much larger clone is a single base away; this may be a read error. This chain joins TRBV7-2 and TRBJ1-1; TRBD1 might be the D (6 bases). The germline V gene has CDR1 SGHTA and CDR2 FQGNSA. The CDR3 runs 14 residues. The CDR3 region has the DNA TGTCCCAGCAGCTTCGGGGGCAGGGACACTGAAGCTTTCTTT. Protein: CPSSFGGRDTEAFF.

This clonotype was seen a few times. CDR3 DNA sequence: TGTGCCAGCAGGACCCTCCCGAAAAAGGGACAACCGAACACCGGGGAGCTGTTTTTT. Its protein is CASRTLPKKGQPNTGELFF. This sequence joins TRBV11-2 and TRBJ2-2, with D maybe TRBD1 (6 bases). Germline V gives CDR1 SGHAT, CDR2 FQNNGV. V gave up 6 bases and J gave up 0 bases, with 23 bases separating them. This CDR3 contains 19 residues.

At least ten counts were recorded for this clonotype. The chain joins TRBV20-1 to TRBJ2-1; possibly TRBD2 for D (6 bases). CDR3 length equals 13 residues. The germline V gene has CDR1 DFQATT and CDR2 SNEGSKA (reference sequence). V was shortened by 2 bases and J by 8 bases, with 13 bases between the two germline ends. CDR3 residues: CSARPAGLDEQFF. As DNA, the CDR3 is TGCAGTGCTAGACCCGCGGGGTTAGATGAGCAGTTCTTC.

This rearrangement joins TRBV9 to TRBJ1-2, with TRBD1 matching 12 bases. The V gene's germline CDR1 is SGDLS and CDR2 YYNGEE. This CDR3 has 17 amino acids. V lost 4 bases and J lost 4; bases outside the gene matches: 11. CDR3 loop: CASSTRDRGLSGYGYTF. The CDR3 DNA reads TGTGCCAGCAGCACCCGGGACAGGGGGCTCTCCGGCTATGGCTACACCTTC.

This clonotype occurred many times. DNA for the CDR3: TGTGCCATCGGGCTCGGGCAAGAGACCCAGTACTTC. Amino acid sequence: CAIGLGQETQYF. The chain uses TRBV10-3 and TRBJ2-5; unclear D gene. Germline lookup yields CDR1 ENHRY and CDR2 SYGVKD. The germline V and J ends were trimmed by 8 bases and 2 bases, with 9 bases remaining between them. The CDR3 has 12 residues.

There are a few counts of this clonotype. The CDR3: CSARDENRGPGNTIYF. CDR3 coding DNA: TGCAGTGCTAGAGATGAAAACAGGGGGCCTGGAAACACCATATATTTT. V usage is TRBV20-1 and J usage is TRBJ1-3; 9 nucleotides line up with TRBD1. The CDR3 covers 16 residues. Germline V CDR1 and CDR2: DFQATT, SNEGSKA (reference sequence). Trimming at V came to 0 bases and at J to 2 bases, leaving 5 bases not matched to a gene.

The chain is built from TRBV12-3 or TRBV12-4 and TRBJ2-1; 7 bases line up with TRBD2. The V segment lost 6 bases and the J segment 9 bases; nucleotides outside the gene matches: 8. The CDR3 length is 13 residues. The CDR3 sequence: CASSRGSLGEQFF. The CDR3 nucleotides read TGTGCCAGCAGCCGCGGGAGTTTAGGTGAGCAGTTCTTC.

V and J are TRBV6-2 or TRBV6-3 and TRBJ1-4; no definite D call. The V gene lost 6 bases and the J gene lost 10 bases, with 18 bases spanning the gap. CDR3 length: 14 amino acids. The germline CDR1 and CDR2 sequences are MNHEY and SVGEGT. CDR3 nucleotide sequence: TGTGCCAGCAGGCCGAGTCCCGGTGTGGGAAAACTGTTTTTT. This gives the protein CASRPSPGVGKLFF.

The rearrangement joins TRBV6-1 to TRBJ2-3; 7 nucleotides line up with TRBD2. Germline V gene lookup returns CDR1 MNHNS and CDR2 SASEGT. With V trimmed by 10 bases and J by 3 bases, 7 bases remained unmatched. This CDR3 has 13 residues. CDR3 bases: TGTGCCAACAGCAGAGCGGGGACAGATACGCAGTATTTT. This codes for CANSRAGTDTQYF.

This clonotype came up many times. The chain employs TRBV12-3 or TRBV12-4 and TRBJ2-3, with 7 bases identical to TRBD1. The V gene end was trimmed by 3 bases and the J gene end by 0 bases; junction bases not matched to a gene: 3. The CDR3 has 15 amino acids. The chain's CDR3 is CASSLTGSSTDTQYF. CDR3 DNA sequence: TGTGCCAGCAGTTTGACAGGGAGTAGCACAGATACGCAGTATTTT.

This clonotype has at least ten counts. V usage is TRBV7-2 and J usage is TRBJ2-1; D unclear. The CDR3 runs to 15 residues. Trimming pared 1 base from V and 1 base from J, leaving 8 bases between. Germline CDR1 SGHTA, CDR2 FQGNSA. This CDR3 reads CASSLVAISYNEQFF. DNA for the CDR3: TGTGCCAGCAGCTTAGTGGCGATTTCCTACAATGAGCAGTTCTTC.